Below, one T cell receptor beta chain is given with its context. This clonotype came up many times. The specificity of this receptor is unknown. The sample holds no much larger clone one base away, and base qualities are not on file. The TCR beta CDR3 regions were amplified from the RNA transcripts. For the first round of RT-PCR on the TCR CDR3, the HTBI primer set was used together with the Qiagen OneStep RT-PCR kit. Libraries were constructed in a second round of multiplex PCR, after which size selection and purification were carried out. The libraries were sequenced on an Illumina HiSeq2000 using paired-end 100 bp reads. The paper's data handling went like this. SOAPnuke was used to process the raw data, with reads discarded if the reads contained adapters or uncalled bases, had a mean Phred below 15, or lacked an exact constant-primer or identifier match. High-quality paired reads were merged with COPE v1.2.5, and unique nucleotide sequences were defined as clonotypes. MiTCR v1.1 was used to align the clonotypes against IMGT TRBV, TRBD and TRBJ reference segments. Analysis was restricted to V-J combinations with a frequency above 0.0001, which covered 98% to 99.2% of repertoires. The TCS score was defined as the ratio of F50 (clonal expansion) to E x V (chaos), calculated using BLOSUM62-based TCRdist between CDR3 peptides within each V-J. Welch's t-statistics and random forest reduced roughly 530 V-J features to 10 to 15, which were used in a naive Bayes classifier (R e1071). TCRdb cleaned the public reads at Q25 with fastp, built clones with MiXCR and kept in-frame beta chains. Under each unique CDR3 protein, matching rows form one entry showing the most common genes and DNA. The V and J calls and clone size come from TCRdb's table, not from the authors' own analysis. The sample table holds some 250,000 distinct CDR3 sequences, of which less than 15% were seen once. The ten most abundant clones make up 10% to 15% of the sample.

After removal of 1 base from V and 4 bases from J, the junction retains 9 bases not matched to a gene. Measured from the cysteine to the phenylalanine, the CDR3 is 17 residues long. Of all the DNA, just the CDR3 is kept, 51 bases in frame from base 1. The germline V gene gives CDR1 as SGHAT and CDR2 as FQNNGV. These data originate in a study of T cells in Graves' hyperthyroidism and ophthalmopathy (dated by TCRdb to about 2019). Study-wide context: Peripheral blood samples were taken at the time of initial diagnosis, prior to any treatment. To identify TCR V-J signatures that set the groups apart, the researchers used a discovery cohort of 90 to 100 patients, made up of 43 with Graves' ophthalmopathy and 55 to 65 with stable Graves' hyperthyroidism. Prospective prediction of ophthalmopathy was tested in an independent validation cohort consisting of fewer than 20 hyperthyroidism patients and some 15 patients who later progressed to ophthalmopathy. The roughly 100 discovery patients were divided at random into training and test sets in a 7:3 ratio. Thyroid tissue and blood T-cell repertoires from about six Graves' hyperthyroidism patients were also compared in the study. Following sampling, methimazole starting at 30 mg daily was given to hyperthyroidism patients, and high-dose intravenous methylprednisolone was given to ophthalmopathy patients. TCR Vbeta CDR3 sequencing of some 140 peripheral blood samples (over 40 ophthalmopathy, about 80 hyperthyroidism and approximately 17 progressor patients) is reported in the paper. Paper-wide results and their limitations: In validation, the model predicted progression to ophthalmopathy with 55% to 71% sensitivity and less than 80% specificity, a median of about 6 months before onset. Sample size was not statistically predetermined, and blinding of investigators to group allocation was not performed. A 13 V-J signature model separated ophthalmopathy from stable hyperthyroidism, with around 88% sensitivity and 81.08% specificity in cross-validation and 80%/75% in testing. Blood samples also contained most of the expanded thyroid clonotypes (frequency above 0.001), which suggests that blood repertoires may reflect thyroid immune responses.

The hyperthyroidism patients were between 18 and 65 years old and newly diagnosed, with a disease duration of less than 2 months. Exclusion was applied to patients with uncontrolled infections, other autoimmune diseases, pregnancy or lactation. Diagnoses were established on the basis of clinical symptoms, serum thyroxine and TRAb, thyroid ultrasound, and orbital computed tomography. For progressor patients, blood was drawn at the first diagnosis of hyperthyroidism, before any ophthalmopathy symptoms had appeared. PBMCs were isolated from 7.5 to 10 ml of fresh peripheral blood by Ficoll-Paque density gradient centrifugation. Progressor patients were defined as those initially diagnosed with Graves' hyperthyroidism in whom ophthalmopathy developed during follow-up. Trizol reagent was used to extract total RNA, and RNA quality was then checked on an Agilent 2100 Bioanalyzer.

This sequence originates from a woman in her thirties or forties with Graves' hyperthyroidism that later progressed to Graves' ophthalmopathy. The sample comprised blood. The receptor chain draws on TRBV11-2 and TRBJ2-2; 7 central bases correspond to TRBD1. The bases read TGTGCCAGCAGCTTAGTGACCGGGACAGCATCCACCGGGGAGCTGTTTTTT. This sequence encodes CASSLVTGTASTGELFF. Beyond the CDR3, the reference TRBV11-2 and TRBJ2-2 genes provide the residues; the full variable domain reads: EAGVAQSPRYKIIEKRQSVAFWCNPISGHATLYWYQQILGQGPKLLIQFQNNGVVDDSQLPKDRFSAERLKGVDSTLKIQPAKLEDSAVYLCASSLVTGTASTGELFFGEGSRLTVL.